This TCR beta chain was captured by sequencing in a study of blood T cell repertoires in COVID-19. TCRdb's table, derived via immunoSEQ multiplex PCR, lists solely in-frame clones and lacks some. The sample shows hundreds of thousands of clones, roughly 80% of them seen only once. Individuals in the exposed group had encountered a COVID-19 case within 2 weeks preceding study entry. This CDR3 has 16 amino acids. CDR1 is MNHEY and CDR2 is SVGAGI in the germline V gene. V was pared by 0 bases and J by 4 bases, with 16 bases between. The chain combines TRBV6-5 with TRBJ2-7, with D perhaps matching TRBD2 (6 bases). The sample taken for sequencing was PBMCs or T cells enriched from blood (not recorded which). This TCR derives from a man in his forties who had been exposed to COVID-19. The CDR3 loop is CASSYSNQLAGYEQYF. DNA of the CDR3: TGTGCCAGCAGTTACTCGAACCAGCTTGCGGGGTACGAGCAGTACTTC.